Listed here is a single TCR beta chain. Antigen unknown. This specimen comes from a study of cytomegalovirus exposure and HLA in healthy donors. At the level of the study: The 120 or so validation repertoires and the 666 first-cohort repertoires shared a platform, a later analysis reported. Study-wide findings and caveats: Confirmation was obtained in vitro that a few CMV-associated chains are specific for CMV antigens. In a later analysis, first-cohort TCR clusters were found to tend to co-occur in the 120 or so validation repertoires. The classifier was said to identify cytomegalovirus status with high specificity and sensitivity.

Germline V lookup: CDR1 ENHRY, CDR2 SYGVKD. The CDR3 spans 12 residues. V lost 6 bases to trimming and J lost 3 bases; unmatched junction nucleotides: 2. The method was immunoSEQ multiplex PCR; TCRdb's version includes in-frame clones alone and lacks a portion of them. Among some 130,000 clones listed, 85% to 90% were seen once. The sequence was obtained from a man aged 30-40 years in good health and CMV-seronegative. What was sequenced was PBMCs. This chain connects TRBV10-3 to TRBJ2-7, with 7 nucleotides matching TRBD1. The CDR3: CAIRAGGYEQYF. As DNA, the CDR3 is TGTGCCATCAGGGCAGGGGGCTACGAGCAGTACTTC.